A single sample is the source of the 26 T cell receptor beta chains below, sequenced in a study of blood T cells in healthy people across ages. With a J-beta primer mix and a sample-barcoded 5' primer, a second PCR ran 7 to 11 cycles. MiXCR, run by TCRdb on the 5' RACE reads, gives a single entry per CDR3 protein. The sample yields 1.2 million to 1.5 million distinct CDR3 sequences, 59% seen once. The sequencing input was blood. These receptors were collected from a man younger than 35 in good health.

The rearrangement links TRBV20-1 to TRBJ2-5; the match to TRBD1 covers 7 bases. Germline V gives CDR1 DFQATT, CDR2 SNEGSKA (reference sequence). The CDR3 totals 16 residues. Trimming at V came to 3 bases and at J to 1 base, leaving 11 bases not matched to a gene. CDR3 loop: CSASWTGPSPQETQYF. Written as DNA, the CDR3 is TGCAGTGCTAGCTGGACAGGTCCATCGCCCCAAGAGACCCAGTACTTC.

This chain joins TRBV6-1 and TRBJ2-7; weak D call: TRBD1 (6 bases). Between the trimmed V and J ends, which lost 8 bases and 1 base, there was a span of 15 bases. CDR1 and CDR2 (germline): MNHNS, SASEGT. There are 14 residues in the CDR3. The CDR3 nucleotides read TGTGCCAGCGGTGCACAGGGTGGATCCTACGAGCAGTACTTC. This codes for CASGAQGGSYEQYF.

Notes on this clonotype: An end of the junction does not agree with germline; a read error may underlie this. The chain combines TRBV4-3 with TRBJ2-7, with D unresolved. The CDR3 runs 14 residues. Germline lookup yields CDR1 LGHNA and CDR2 YSLEER. The CDR3 coding sequence is TGCGCCGGCAGCCAAGATCTTTCGGGCTACGAGCAGTACTTC. Amino acid sequence: CAGSQDLSGYEQYF.

This clonotype was counted a few times. This chain uses TRBV4-3 with TRBJ2-7; TRBD1 is a possible D gene (6 bases). In germline, CDR1 is LGHNA, CDR2 YSLEER. This CDR3 contains 15 residues. The V end lost 1 base, the J end lost 6 bases, and 16 bases lay between the germline ends. The CDR3 spells CASSQVVGTGSEQYF. The CDR3 DNA follows: TGCGCCAGCAGCCAAGTGGTGGGTACAGGGTCCGAGCAGTACTTC.

The chain has TRBV29-1 and TRBJ2-7; a weak D match, TRBD1 (7 bases). Between the trimmed V and J ends, which lost 4 bases and 3 bases, there was a span of 13 bases. CDR3 length: 13 residues. Germline CDR1 and CDR2: SQVTM and ANQGSEA. Written as DNA, the CDR3 is TGCAGCGTTGGGGCAGGGGGGCGCTACGAGCAGTACTTC. Its protein is CSVGAGGRYEQYF.

The chain joins TRBV7-8 to TRBJ2-7, with TRBD1 as a possible D gene (7 bases). V was clipped by 3 bases and J by 4 bases, with 16 bases between them. CDR3 length: 15 amino acids. CDR1 SGHVS and CDR2 FQNEAQ come from the germline V gene. CDR3 DNA sequence: TGTGCCAGCAGCTTGCGGGACAGTGGTTGGTACGAGCAGTACTTC. It yields the protein CASSLRDSGWYEQYF.

The chain carries TRBV7-9 and TRBJ2-2; 10 nucleotides line up with TRBD2. The V segment lost 5 bases and the J segment 6 bases; nucleotides outside the gene matches: 12. The germline CDR1 and CDR2 sequences are SEHNR and FQNEAQ (reference sequence). This CDR3 comprises 17 residues. The CDR3 DNA reads as TGTGCCAGCAGCCCTACACCGACTAGCGGGCGAGCCGGGGAGCTGTTTTTT. Translated, it gives CASSPTPTSGRAGELFF.

This clonotype turned up a few times. This chain uses TRBV27 with TRBJ2-7, with D possibly being TRBD2 (6 bases). Germline values: CDR1 MNHEY, CDR2 SMNVEV (reference sequence). V gave up 2 bases and J gave up 1 base, with 12 bases separating them. This CDR3 is 15 amino acids long. The CDR3 region has the DNA TGTGCCAGCAGTTTAACCGGGAGCCTTTCCTACGAGCAGTACTTC. Translating gives CASSLTGSLSYEQYF.

This clonotype was found a few times. This chain connects TRBV20-1 to TRBJ2-1; D not certain. CDR3 length equals 15 residues. Germline V gene lookup returns CDR1 DFQATT and CDR2 SNEGSKA (reference sequence). Between the trimmed V and J ends, which lost 1 base and 5 bases, there was a span of 15 bases. CDR3 nucleotide sequence: TGCAGTGCTAGAGGTGACATTACCTTCAACAATGAGCAGTTCTTC. As protein: CSARGDITFNNEQFF.

The J gene is TRBJ1-1, the V gene TRBV12-3 or TRBV12-4; 11 bases map to TRBD1. The CDR3 sequence is 16 residues long. V was clipped by 4 bases and J by 5 bases; unmatched bases: 9. CDR3 bases: TGTGCCAGCAGTTCTGGACAGGGGGCGGAGAGGACTGAAGCTTTCTTT. As protein: CASSSGQGAERTEAFF.

The rearrangement uses TRBV4-1 and TRBJ1-6, with 9 bases that match TRBD1. V lost 3 bases, J lost 9 bases, and 6 bases stayed unmatched. CDR3 length: 15 residues. Germline V gene data show CDR1 as MGHRA and CDR2 as YSYEKL. The CDR3 loop reads CASSHRDRATSPLHF. Written as DNA, the CDR3 is TGCGCCAGCAGCCACCGGGACAGGGCGACTTCACCCCTCCACTTT.

The rearrangement uses TRBV7-9 and TRBJ2-5, with 9 bases aligning to TRBD2. With 4 bases clipped from V and 2 bases from J, the junction kept 5 bases outside the gene matches. The length of the CDR3 is 15 residues. The germline V gene encodes CDR1 SEHNR and CDR2 FQNEAQ (reference sequence). The CDR3 DNA reads as TGTGCCAGCAGCTCCGGGACTAGCAGGCAAGAGACCCAGTACTTC. Translated: CASSSGTSRQETQYF.

This sequence joins TRBV10-3 and TRBJ2-7; a possible D gene is TRBD1 (6 bases). This CDR3 comprises 13 residues. Germline V CDR1 and CDR2: ENHRY, SYGVKD. V shed 6 bases and J shed 5 bases, with 14 bases lying between them. The DNA of the CDR3 is TGTGCCATCAGAGAACAGGGTGCGCACGAGCAGTACTTC. Translation gives CAIREQGAHEQYF.

V gene TRBV12-5 combines with J gene TRBJ2-5, with a possible D match to TRBD1 (7 bases). Trimming pared 6 bases from V and 11 bases from J, leaving 22 bases between. The CDR3 runs to 14 residues. Germline V gene lookup returns CDR1 LGHNT and CDR2 FRNRAP. In DNA, the CDR3 is TGTGCTAGTGGGCGGGACAGCGGGTCCAATGAGCAGTACTTC. This sequence encodes CASGRDSGSNEQYF.

This chain connects TRBV5-1 to TRBJ2-5; 9 nucleotides agree with TRBD1. The germline CDR1 and CDR2 sequences are SGHRS and YFSETQ. The CDR3 length is 16 residues. Losses at the gene ends were 4 bases for V and 2 bases for J; bases not matched to a gene: 9. CDR3 region: CASSRVGTGSQETQYF. The CDR3 DNA is TGCGCCAGCAGCCGGGTCGGGACAGGGTCTCAAGAGACCCAGTACTTC.

This clonotype was counted between two and nine times. The V call is TRBV9, the J call TRBJ2-3; the match to TRBD1 covers 8 bases. There are 14 residues in the CDR3. Losses at the gene ends were 4 bases for V and 5 bases for J; bases not matched to a gene: 6. Germline V gives CDR1 SGDLS, CDR2 YYNGEE. The CDR3 coding sequence is TGTGCCAGCAGCCCCCAGGGGGCCCAAGATACGCAGTATTTT. This encodes CASSPQGAQDTQYF.

The gene calls are TRBV27 and TRBJ2-3, with a possible D match to TRBD2 (5 bases). The V and J ends lost 8 bases and 9 bases respectively, with 15 bases between them. The CDR3 length is 12 residues. Germline V lookup: CDR1 MNHEY, CDR2 SMNVEV (reference sequence). The CDR3 region has the DNA TGTGCCAGCGGGTGGACTGGAAACACGCAGTATTTT. This translates into CASGWTGNTQYF.

This clonotype has a handful of counts. The chain couples TRBV4-1 to TRBJ1-4, with D perhaps matching TRBD1 (5 bases). The CDR3 runs 14 residues. Germline values: CDR1 MGHRA, CDR2 YSYEKL. V dropped 7 bases and J dropped 8 bases, with 17 bases sitting between them. CDR3 amino acids: CASTLGLSGEKLFF. In nucleotides, the CDR3 is TGCGCCAGCACCCTCGGACTGTCAGGGGAAAAACTGTTTTTT.

The rearrangement uses TRBV2 and TRBJ1-1; 7 nucleotides line up with TRBD1. The CDR3 loop spans 15 amino acids. Germline V gene sequence: CDR1 SNHLY, CDR2 FYNNEI. The V segment lost 4 bases and the J segment 4 bases; nucleotides outside the gene matches: 9. CDR3 DNA sequence: TGTGCCAGCAGTGGACAGGGAGGGGCGGGCACTGAAGCTTTCTTT. The encoded protein is CASSGQGGAGTEAFF.

The chain recombines TRBV7-9 with TRBJ2-7; TRBD1 is a possible D gene (5 bases). Trimming left V 3 bases short and J 7 bases short, with 10 bases between. The germline V gene has CDR1 SEHNR and CDR2 FQNEAQ (reference sequence). CDR3 length: 12 amino acids. CDR3 protein: CASSLTDNEQYF. CDR3 coding DNA: TGTGCCAGCAGCTTGACAGACAATGAGCAGTACTTC.

The chain carries TRBV7-2 and TRBJ2-1; 12 bases match TRBD2. The CDR3 spans 15 residues. V lost 5 bases, J lost 9 bases, and 8 bases stayed unmatched. Germline-derived CDR1 and CDR2 are SGHTA and FQGNSA. The CDR3 nucleotides are TGTGCCAGCAGCCCTGAGACTAGCGGGAGAGTTGAGCAGTTCTTC. The encoded protein is CASSPETSGRVEQFF.

This clonotype was found a few times. The chain links TRBV28 to TRBJ1-2, with 8 bases lining up with TRBD1. This CDR3 has 15 amino acids. Germline V gene sequence: CDR1 MDHEN, CDR2 SYDVKM. V shed 6 bases and J 3 bases; nucleotides not matched to a gene: 9. Written as DNA, the CDR3 is TGTGCCAGCAGCTCGACGACAGGGGAATACTATGGCTACACCTTC. Its translation: CASSSTTGEYYGYTF.

The rearrangement links TRBV2 to TRBJ2-5; tentative D call: TRBD2 (5 bases). Between the trimmed V and J ends, which lost 5 bases and 1 base, there was a span of 11 bases. The germline CDR1 and CDR2 sequences are SNHLY and FYNNEI. The CDR3 consists of 14 residues. The CDR3 sequence is CASSKDYGQETQYF. As DNA, the CDR3 is TGTGCCAGCAGTAAAGACTATGGCCAAGAGACCCAGTACTTC.

This clonotype turned up a few times. V is TRBV14 and J is TRBJ2-3; D not resolved. V gave up 0 bases and J gave up 4 bases, with 14 bases separating them. There are 16 residues in the CDR3. Germline V gene data show CDR1 as SGHDN and CDR2 as FVKESK. The chain's CDR3 is CASSQDVEYPADTQYF. The CDR3 DNA reads TGTGCCAGCAGCCAAGATGTGGAGTATCCCGCAGATACGCAGTATTTT.

The chain has TRBV5-1 and TRBJ2-7, with unresolved D. Trimming pared 0 bases from V and 3 bases from J, leaving 16 bases between. Germline CDR1 is SGHRS and CDR2 is YFSETQ. The CDR3 is made up of 16 amino acids. The CDR3 region has the DNA TGCGCCAGCAGCTTGGTACGGGTGCAGACACTCTACGAGCAGTACTTC. It is translated as CASSLVRVQTLYEQYF.

Worth noting for this clonotype: At one boundary the junction diverges from the germline segment, which might be a read error. The chain employs TRBV2 and TRBJ2-7, with TRBD1 matching over 7 bases. The germline V gene has CDR1 SNHLY and CDR2 FYNNEI. The CDR3 length is 15 residues. The CDR3 coding sequence is TGTGCCAGCAGGGAAGAAGGGGGCGATCCCTACGAGCAGTACTTC. It is translated as CASREEGGDPYEQYF.